This T cell receptor beta chain was captured by sequencing in a study of Graves' ophthalmopathy and Graves' hyperthyroidism. Notes on the study in general: Most thyroid clonotypes expanded beyond 0.001 frequency were also found in blood.

Hyperthyroidism patients, all newly diagnosed, had under 2 months' duration and ages of 18 to 65. Trimming cost V 4 bases and J 2 bases, with 15 bases left between them. The CDR3 is 16 residues long. CDR1 LGHDT and CDR2 YNNKEL come from the germline V gene (reference sequence). The authors amplified TCR beta CDR3 regions from RNA transcripts. HTBI primers were employed in first-round RT-PCR, then a second-round multiplex PCR followed. TCRdb reanalysed the multiplex PCR reads using MiXCR and keeps one entry per CDR3 protein. The table has roughly 1.1 million distinct CDR3 sequences, 35% to 40% seen once. This clonotype was found a few times. The antigen is not known.

Sequenced input: peripheral blood or thyroid tissue (not recorded which). V and J are TRBV3-1 and TRBJ1-5, with D unresolved. The source is an adult man with Graves' hyperthyroidism. The CDR3 sequence is CASSRDPFPGNQPQHF. Here the CDR3 DNA reads TGTGCCAGCAGCCGCGACCCGTTTCCGGGCAATCAGCCCCAGCATTTT. Full variable domain (remainder filled in from reference TRBV3-1 and TRBJ1-5): DTAVSQTPKYLVTQMGNDKSIKCEQNLGHDTMYWYKQDSKKFLKIMFSYNNKELIINETVPNRFSPKSPDKAHLNLHINSLELGDSAVYFCASSRDPFPGNQPQHFGDGTRLSIL.